This T cell receptor (beta chain) was observed in a study of vaccination and CD4 T cells after COVID-19. One entry per CDR3 protein results from TCRdb running MiXCR on the PCR reads. The profile covers about 21,000 distinct CDR3 sequences, with approximately 57% appearing a single time and 0.85% to 1% taken by the ten largest. Germline-derived CDR1 and CDR2 are SEHNR and FQNEAQ (reference sequence). The CDR3 has 13 amino acids. Deletions cut 8 bases from V and 2 bases from J, with 12 bases between. The specimen was CD4+ T cells from blood, collected before SARS-CoV-2 vaccination. This sequence originates from a human donor who had recovered from COVID-19. The J gene is TRBJ1-1, the V gene TRBV7-9; D possibly corresponds to TRBD1 (5 bases). The CDR3 spells CASVGQGNTEAFF. CDR3 nucleotides: TGTGCCAGCGTCGGGCAGGGAAACACTGAAGCTTTCTTT. Variable domain in full (rest from reference TRBV7-9 and TRBJ1-1): DTGVSQNPRHKITKRGQNVTFRCDPISEHNRLYWYRQTLGQGPEFLTYFQNEAQLEKSRLLSDRFSAERPKGSFSTLEIQRTEQGDSAMYLCASVGQGNTEAFFGQGTRLTVV.